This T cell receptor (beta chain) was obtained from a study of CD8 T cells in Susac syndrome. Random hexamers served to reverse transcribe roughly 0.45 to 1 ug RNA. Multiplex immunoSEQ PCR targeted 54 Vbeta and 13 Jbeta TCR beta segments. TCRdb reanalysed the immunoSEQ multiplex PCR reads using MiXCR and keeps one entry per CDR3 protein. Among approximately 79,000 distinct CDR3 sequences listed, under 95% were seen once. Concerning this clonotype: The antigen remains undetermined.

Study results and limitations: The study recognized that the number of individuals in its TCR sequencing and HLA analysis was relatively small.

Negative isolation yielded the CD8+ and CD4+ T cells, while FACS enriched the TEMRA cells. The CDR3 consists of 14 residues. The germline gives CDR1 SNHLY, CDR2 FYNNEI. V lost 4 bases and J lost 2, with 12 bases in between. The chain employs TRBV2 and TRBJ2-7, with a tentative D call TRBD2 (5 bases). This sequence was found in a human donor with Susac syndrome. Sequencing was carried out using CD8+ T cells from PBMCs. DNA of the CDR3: TGTGCCAGCAGTGTGAACGGAGGAACCTACGAGCAGTACTTC. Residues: CASSVNGGTYEQYF.